These 10 T cell receptor beta chains originate from one sample sequenced in a study of blood T cell repertoires in COVID-19. Clones were read by immunoSEQ multiplex PCR, and TCRdb kept only the in-frame ones, dropping some. The sample has 150,000 to 200,000 clones; 82% are singletons. Sequencing was done on a sample of peripheral blood. The receptors stem from a woman aged 80 or older with acute or convalescent COVID-19.

The V call is TRBV11-2, the J call TRBJ2-7, with a possible D match to TRBD2 (6 bases). The CDR3 has 15 residues. CDR1 SGHAT and CDR2 FQNNGV come from the germline V gene. The V end was cut by 1 base, the J end by 1 base, with 11 bases between. The CDR3 DNA reads as TGTGCCAGCAGCTTAGCGGGAGTAAGTTCCTACGAGCAGTACTTC. Its translation is CASSLAGVSSYEQYF.

The chain employs TRBV5-1 and TRBJ2-1, with 9 bases lining up with TRBD2. The CDR3 spans 15 residues. V shed 0 bases, J shed 8 bases, and the junction held 6 bases outside the gene matches. The V gene's germline CDR1 is SGHRS and CDR2 YFSETQ. DNA of the CDR3: TGCGCCAGCAGCTTGGGTGCAGCGGGAGGTTATGAGCAGTTCTTC. Its translation is CASSLGAAGGYEQFF.

The chain joins TRBV18 to TRBJ1-1; 10 positions agree with TRBD1. V trimming: 6 bases; J trimming: 5 bases; junction bases outside the gene matches: 12. The CDR3 totals 16 residues. Germline CDR1 KGHSH, CDR2 LQKENI. The CDR3 loop reads CASSPNHWTGGTEAFF. CDR3 coding DNA: TGTGCCAGCTCCCCCAATCACTGGACAGGGGGAACTGAAGCTTTCTTT.

V and J are TRBV3-1 (or the pseudogene TRBV3-2) and TRBJ2-7, with D possibly being TRBD2 (6 bases). The CDR3 runs to 15 residues. The V end lost 2 bases, the J end lost 5 bases, and 16 bases lay between the germline ends. The germline gives CDR1 LGHDT, CDR2 YNNKEL (reference sequence). The DNA for the CDR3 is TGTGCCAGCAGCCAAATCGGGAGTCCTCGTAACGAGCAGTACTTC. Translated, it gives CASSQIGSPRNEQYF.

Only one count was recorded for this clone. The V call is TRBV5-4, the J call TRBJ2-7; a possible D gene is TRBD1 (6 bases). Germline assignment: CDR1 SGHNT and CDR2 YYREEE (reference sequence). The V end was cut by 2 bases, the J end by 2 bases, with 11 bases between. CDR3 length equals 14 residues. CDR3 DNA sequence: TGTGCCAGCAGCTTCCCTGACAGGACCTACGAGCAGTACTTC. Residues: CASSFPDRTYEQYF.

The J gene is TRBJ1-1, the V gene TRBV4-1; D not resolved. V was clipped by 3 bases and J by 1 base, with 9 bases between them. Germline values: CDR1 MGHRA, CDR2 YSYEKL. The CDR3 is 14 residues long. CDR3 bases: TGCGCCAGCAGCCACCGACGGGAGAACACTGAAGCTTTCTTT. Its translation: CASSHRRENTEAFF.

The chain links TRBV6-2 or TRBV6-3 to TRBJ2-3; TRBD1 might be the D (6 bases). This CDR3 has 17 amino acids. Germline V gene sequence: CDR1 MNHEY, CDR2 SVGEGT. The V end lost 4 bases, the J end lost 0 bases, and 17 bases lay between the germline ends. The CDR3 sequence: CASSSRRTAVSTDTQYF. DNA for the CDR3: TGTGCCAGCAGTTCTCGCCGGACAGCGGTTAGCACAGATACGCAGTATTTT.

The chain recombines TRBV29-1 with TRBJ1-2; 11 nucleotides align to TRBD1. CDR1 and CDR2 (germline): SQVTM, ANQGSEA. Unmatched junction bases numbered 8, after V lost 6 bases and J lost 8 bases. This CDR3 is built from 13 residues. The CDR3 nucleotides read TGCAGCGTCGGGACAGGGGGATTCTGGGGCTACACCTTC. This gives the protein CSVGTGGFWGYTF.

This clone was detected only once. This rearrangement joins TRBV2 to TRBJ1-5, with TRBD1 matching over 8 bases. The J segment lost 2 bases and the V segment lost 6 bases, leaving 6 bases of the junction unmatched. The CDR3 totals 15 residues. Looked up from germline, CDR1 is SNHLY and CDR2 is FYNNEI. In DNA, the CDR3 is TGTGCCAGCAGACAGGGGGAGGGTGGCAATCAGCCCCAGCATTTT. This translates into CASRQGEGGNQPQHF.

This chain joins TRBV28 and TRBJ2-7; maybe TRBD2 (5 bases). V lost 3 bases, J lost 2 bases, and 8 bases lay in between. The germline V gene has CDR1 MDHEN and CDR2 SYDVKM. This CDR3 comprises 13 residues. In DNA form, the CDR3 reads TGTGCCAGCAGTTTGGACGGGACCTACGAGCAGTACTTC. Translating it yields CASSLDGTYEQYF.